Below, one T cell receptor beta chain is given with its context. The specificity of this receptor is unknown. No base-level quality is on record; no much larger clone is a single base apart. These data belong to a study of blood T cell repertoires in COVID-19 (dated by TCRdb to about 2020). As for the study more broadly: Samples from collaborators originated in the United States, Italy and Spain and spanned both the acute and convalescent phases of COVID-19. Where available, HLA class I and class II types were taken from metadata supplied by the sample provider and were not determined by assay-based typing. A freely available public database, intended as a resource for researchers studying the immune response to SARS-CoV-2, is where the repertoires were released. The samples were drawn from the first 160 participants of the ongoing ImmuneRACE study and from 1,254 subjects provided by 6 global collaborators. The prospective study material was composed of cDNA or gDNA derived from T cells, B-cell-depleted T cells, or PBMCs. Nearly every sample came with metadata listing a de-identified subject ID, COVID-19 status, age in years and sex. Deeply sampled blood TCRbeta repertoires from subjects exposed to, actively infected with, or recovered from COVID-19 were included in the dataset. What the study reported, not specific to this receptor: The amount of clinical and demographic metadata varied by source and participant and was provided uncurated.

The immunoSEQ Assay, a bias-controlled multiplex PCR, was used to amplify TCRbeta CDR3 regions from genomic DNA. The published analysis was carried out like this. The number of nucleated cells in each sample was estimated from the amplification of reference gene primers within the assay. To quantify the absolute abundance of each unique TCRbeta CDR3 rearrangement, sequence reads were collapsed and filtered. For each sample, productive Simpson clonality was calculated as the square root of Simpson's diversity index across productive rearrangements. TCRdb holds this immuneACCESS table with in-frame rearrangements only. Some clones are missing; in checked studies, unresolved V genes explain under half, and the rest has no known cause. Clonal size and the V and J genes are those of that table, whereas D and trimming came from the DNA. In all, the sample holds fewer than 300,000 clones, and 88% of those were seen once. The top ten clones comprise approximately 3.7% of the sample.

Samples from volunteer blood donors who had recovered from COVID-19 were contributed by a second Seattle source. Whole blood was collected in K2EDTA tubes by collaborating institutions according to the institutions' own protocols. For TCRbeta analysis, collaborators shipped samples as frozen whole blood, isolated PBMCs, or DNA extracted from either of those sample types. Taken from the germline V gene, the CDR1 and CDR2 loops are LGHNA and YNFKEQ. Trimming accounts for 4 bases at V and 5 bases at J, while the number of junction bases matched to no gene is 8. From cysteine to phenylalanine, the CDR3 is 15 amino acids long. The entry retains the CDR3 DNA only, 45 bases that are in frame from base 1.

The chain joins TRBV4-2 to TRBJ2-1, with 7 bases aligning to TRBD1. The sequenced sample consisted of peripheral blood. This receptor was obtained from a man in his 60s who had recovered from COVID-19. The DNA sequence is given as TGTGCCAGCAGCCCGGGACAGAGAGGAAACAATGAGCAGTTCTTC. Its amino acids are CASSPGQRGNNEQFF.